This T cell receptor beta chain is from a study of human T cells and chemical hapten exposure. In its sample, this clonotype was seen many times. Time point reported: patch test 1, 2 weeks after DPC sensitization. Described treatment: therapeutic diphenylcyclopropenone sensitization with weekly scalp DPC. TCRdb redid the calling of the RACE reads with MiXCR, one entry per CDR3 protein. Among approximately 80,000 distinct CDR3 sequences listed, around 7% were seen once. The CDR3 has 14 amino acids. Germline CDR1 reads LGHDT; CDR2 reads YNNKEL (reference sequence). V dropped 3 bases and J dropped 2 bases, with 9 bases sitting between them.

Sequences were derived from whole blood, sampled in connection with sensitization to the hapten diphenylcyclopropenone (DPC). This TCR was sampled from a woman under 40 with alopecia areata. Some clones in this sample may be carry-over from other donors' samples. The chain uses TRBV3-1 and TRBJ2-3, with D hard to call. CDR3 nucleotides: TGTGCCAGCAGCCAGAAACCTGACACAGATACGCAGTATTTT. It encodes CASSQKPDTDTQYF.